This TCR beta chain is from a study of Ad26.COV2.S vaccination and SARS-CoV-2 variants. Study-wide findings and caveats: Reported post-vaccination CD8+ and CD4+ T cell responses to spike showed substantial breadth.

Worth noting for this clone: The antigen is unknown.

The CDR3 consists of 15 residues. Trimming left V 0 bases short and J 3 bases short, with 9 bases between. Germline loops: CDR1 SGDLS, CDR2 YYNGEE. Treatment reported: around 19 received Ad26.COV2.S at low or high dose, single or two shots; a few received placebo; per-sample allocation not given. Sampling took place 63 days after the first vaccine or placebo injection. In the vaccine, an Ad26 vector expressed the SARS-CoV-2 spike of the Wuhan strain. Profiling relied on immunoSEQ multiplex PCR, and the TCRdb table lists in-frame clones only, not all of them. The sample includes fewer than 600,000 clones, roughly 87% of them seen just once.

The V gene is TRBV9, the J gene TRBJ2-2; no reliable D call. The sequencing used peripheral blood, collected in a trial of Ad26.COV2.S vaccine versus placebo. The sequence came from a person between 18 and 60 years old who received the Ad26.COV2.S COVID-19 vaccine or a placebo. The CDR3 loop is CASSVGPLHTGELFF. DNA of the CDR3: TGTGCCAGCAGCGTAGGGCCTCTCCACACCGGGGAGCTGTTTTTT.